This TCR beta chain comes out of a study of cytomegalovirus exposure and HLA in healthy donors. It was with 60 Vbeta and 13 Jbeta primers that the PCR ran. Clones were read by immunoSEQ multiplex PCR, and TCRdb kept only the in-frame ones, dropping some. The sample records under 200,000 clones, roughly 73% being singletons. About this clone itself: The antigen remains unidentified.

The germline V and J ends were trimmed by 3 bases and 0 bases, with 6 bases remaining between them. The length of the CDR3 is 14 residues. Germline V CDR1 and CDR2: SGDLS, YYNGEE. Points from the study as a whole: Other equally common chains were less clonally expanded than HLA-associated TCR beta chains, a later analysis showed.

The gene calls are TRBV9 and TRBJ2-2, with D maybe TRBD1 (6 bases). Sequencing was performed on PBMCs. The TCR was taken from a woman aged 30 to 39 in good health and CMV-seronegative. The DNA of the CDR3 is TGTGCCAGCAGCGGACAGGCGAACACCGGGGAGCTGTTTTTT. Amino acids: CASSGQANTGELFF. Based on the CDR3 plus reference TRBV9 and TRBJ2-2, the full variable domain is DSGVTQTPKHLITATGQRVTLRCSPRSGDLSVYWYQQSLDQGLQFLIQYYNGEERAKGNILERFSAQQFPDLHSELNLSSLELGDSALYFCASSGQANTGELFFGEGSRLTVL.